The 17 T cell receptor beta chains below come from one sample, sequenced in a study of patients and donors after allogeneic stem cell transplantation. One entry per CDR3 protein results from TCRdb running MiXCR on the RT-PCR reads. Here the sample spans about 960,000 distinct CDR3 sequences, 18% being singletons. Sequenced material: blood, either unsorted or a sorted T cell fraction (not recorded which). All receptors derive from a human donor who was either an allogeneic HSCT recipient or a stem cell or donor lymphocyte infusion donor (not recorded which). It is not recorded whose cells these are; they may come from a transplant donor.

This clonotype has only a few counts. The CDR3 bases are TGTGCCTGGAGTGTATCCGGCACAGATACGCAGTATTTT. Its protein is CAWSVSGTDTQYF. V and J are TRBV30 and TRBJ2-3; unclear D gene. The CDR3 consists of 13 residues. Trimming removed 0 bases from V and 1 base from J, with 5 bases in between. The germline gives CDR1 GTSNPN, CDR2 SVGIG (reference sequence).

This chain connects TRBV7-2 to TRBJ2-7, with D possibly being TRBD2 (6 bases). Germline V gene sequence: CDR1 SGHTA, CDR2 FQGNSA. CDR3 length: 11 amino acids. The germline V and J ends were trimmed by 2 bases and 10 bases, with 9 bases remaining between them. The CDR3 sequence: CASSLLREQYF. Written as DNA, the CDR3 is TGTGCCAGCAGCTTATTGCGGGAACAGTACTTC.

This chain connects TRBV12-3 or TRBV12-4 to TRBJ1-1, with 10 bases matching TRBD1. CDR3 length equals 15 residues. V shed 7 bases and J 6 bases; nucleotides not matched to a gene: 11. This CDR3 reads CASIPGGTGASEAFF. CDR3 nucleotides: TGTGCCAGCATCCCAGGGGGGACAGGGGCTTCTGAAGCTTTCTTT.

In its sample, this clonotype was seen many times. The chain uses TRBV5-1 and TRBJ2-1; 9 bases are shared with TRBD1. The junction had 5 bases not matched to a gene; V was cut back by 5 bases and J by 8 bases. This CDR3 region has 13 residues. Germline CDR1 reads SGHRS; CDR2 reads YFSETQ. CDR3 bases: TGCGCCAGCAGTCCGGACAGGGGATATGAGCAGTTCTTC. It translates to CASSPDRGYEQFF.

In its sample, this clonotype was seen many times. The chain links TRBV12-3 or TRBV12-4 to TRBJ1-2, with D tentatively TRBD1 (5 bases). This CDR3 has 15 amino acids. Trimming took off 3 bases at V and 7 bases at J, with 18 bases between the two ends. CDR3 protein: CASSLFVQGYSGYTF. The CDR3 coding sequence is TGTGCCAGCAGTTTGTTTGTCCAGGGCTATTCTGGCTACACCTTC.

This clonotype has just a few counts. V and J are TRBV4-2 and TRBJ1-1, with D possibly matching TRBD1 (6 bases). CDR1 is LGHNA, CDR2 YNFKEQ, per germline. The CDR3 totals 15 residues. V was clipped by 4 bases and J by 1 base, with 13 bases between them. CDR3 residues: CASSLKEQGNTEAFF. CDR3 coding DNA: TGTGCCAGCAGCCTAAAGGAACAGGGGAACACTGAAGCTTTCTTT.

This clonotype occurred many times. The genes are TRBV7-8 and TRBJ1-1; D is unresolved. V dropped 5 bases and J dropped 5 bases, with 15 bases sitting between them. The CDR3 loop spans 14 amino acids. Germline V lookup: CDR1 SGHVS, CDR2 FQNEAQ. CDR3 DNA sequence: TGTGCCAGCAGCGTAAGGATCGAGAGGACTGAAGCTTTCTTT. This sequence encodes CASSVRIERTEAFF. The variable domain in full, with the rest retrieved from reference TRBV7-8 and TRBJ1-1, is GAGVSQSPRYKVAKRGQDVALRCDPISGHVSLFWYQQALGQGPEFLTYFQNEAQLDKSGLPSDRFFAERPEGSVSTLKIQRTQQEDSAVYLCASSVRIERTEAFFGQGTRLTVV.

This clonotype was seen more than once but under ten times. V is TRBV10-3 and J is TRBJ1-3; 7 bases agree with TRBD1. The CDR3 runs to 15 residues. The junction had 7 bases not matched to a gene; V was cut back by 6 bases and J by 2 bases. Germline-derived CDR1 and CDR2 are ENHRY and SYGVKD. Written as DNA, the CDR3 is TGTGCCATCAGGGAAGGACAGGCTGCTGGAAACACCATATATTTT. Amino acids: CAIREGQAAGNTIYF.

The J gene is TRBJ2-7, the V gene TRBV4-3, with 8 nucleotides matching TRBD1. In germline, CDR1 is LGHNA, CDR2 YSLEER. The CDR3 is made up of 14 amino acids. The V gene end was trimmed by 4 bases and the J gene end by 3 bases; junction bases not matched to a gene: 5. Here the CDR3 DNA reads TGCGCCAGCAGCCCAGACAGGGGCCTCTACGAGCAGTACTTC. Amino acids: CASSPDRGLYEQYF.

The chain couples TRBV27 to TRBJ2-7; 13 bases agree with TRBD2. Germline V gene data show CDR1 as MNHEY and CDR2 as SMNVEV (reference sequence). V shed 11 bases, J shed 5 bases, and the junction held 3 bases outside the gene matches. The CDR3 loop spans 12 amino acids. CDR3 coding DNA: TGTGCCTCTGGACTAGCGGGAGACGAGCAGTACTTC. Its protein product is CASGLAGDEQYF.

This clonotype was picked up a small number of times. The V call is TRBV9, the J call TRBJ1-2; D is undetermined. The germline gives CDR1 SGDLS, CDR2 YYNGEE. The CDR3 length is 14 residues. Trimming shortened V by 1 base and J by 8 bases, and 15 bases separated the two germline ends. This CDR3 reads CASSVSDGSWGYTF. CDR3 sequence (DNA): TGTGCCAGCAGCGTATCAGATGGGTCCTGGGGCTACACCTTC.

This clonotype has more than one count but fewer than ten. Written as DNA, the CDR3 is TGTGCCAGCAGTGAGGGTACCGCAGGGCGAGAGACCCAGTACTTC. This encodes CASSEGTAGRETQYF. The rearrangement links TRBV2 to TRBJ2-5, with a tentative D call TRBD1 (5 bases). Germline CDR1 and CDR2: SNHLY and FYNNEI. The V gene lost 3 bases and the J gene lost 4 bases, with 15 bases spanning the gap. The CDR3 runs to 15 residues.

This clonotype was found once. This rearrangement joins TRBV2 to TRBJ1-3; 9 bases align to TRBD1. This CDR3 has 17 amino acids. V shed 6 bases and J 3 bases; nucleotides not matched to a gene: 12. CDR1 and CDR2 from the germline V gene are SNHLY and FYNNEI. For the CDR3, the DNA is TGTGCCAGCAGCCCCCCGGGGGCGGGACAGGGTGGAAACACCATATATTTT. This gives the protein CASSPPGAGQGGNTIYF.

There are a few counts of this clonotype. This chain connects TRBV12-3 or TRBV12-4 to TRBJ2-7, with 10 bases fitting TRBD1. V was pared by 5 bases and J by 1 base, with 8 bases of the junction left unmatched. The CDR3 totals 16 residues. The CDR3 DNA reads TGTGCCAGCAGTCCCCTGGGGGACAGGGGTTCCTACGAGCAGTACTTC. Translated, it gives CASSPLGDRGSYEQYF.

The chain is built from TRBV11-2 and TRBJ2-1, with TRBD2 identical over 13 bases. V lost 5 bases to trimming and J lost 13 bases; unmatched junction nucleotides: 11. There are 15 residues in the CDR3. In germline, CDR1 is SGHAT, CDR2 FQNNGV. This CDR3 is CASSLGLAGPFGQFF. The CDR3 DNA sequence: TGTGCCAGCAGCCTGGGACTAGCGGGACCATTTGGACAGTTCTTC.

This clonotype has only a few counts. CDR3 amino acids: CASKSQILDTQYF. In nucleotides, the CDR3 is TGCGCCAGCAAGTCCCAGATTCTCGATACGCAGTATTTT. The chain links TRBV5-1 to TRBJ2-3; D call uncertain. Germline-derived CDR1 and CDR2 are SGHRS and YFSETQ. The V and J ends lost 6 bases and 6 bases respectively, with 14 bases between them. The CDR3 has 13 amino acids.

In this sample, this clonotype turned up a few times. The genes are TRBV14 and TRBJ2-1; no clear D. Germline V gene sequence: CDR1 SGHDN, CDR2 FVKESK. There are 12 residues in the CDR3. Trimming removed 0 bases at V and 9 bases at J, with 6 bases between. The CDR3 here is CASSQDTAEQFF. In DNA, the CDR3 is TGTGCCAGCAGCCAAGATACCGCTGAGCAGTTCTTC.